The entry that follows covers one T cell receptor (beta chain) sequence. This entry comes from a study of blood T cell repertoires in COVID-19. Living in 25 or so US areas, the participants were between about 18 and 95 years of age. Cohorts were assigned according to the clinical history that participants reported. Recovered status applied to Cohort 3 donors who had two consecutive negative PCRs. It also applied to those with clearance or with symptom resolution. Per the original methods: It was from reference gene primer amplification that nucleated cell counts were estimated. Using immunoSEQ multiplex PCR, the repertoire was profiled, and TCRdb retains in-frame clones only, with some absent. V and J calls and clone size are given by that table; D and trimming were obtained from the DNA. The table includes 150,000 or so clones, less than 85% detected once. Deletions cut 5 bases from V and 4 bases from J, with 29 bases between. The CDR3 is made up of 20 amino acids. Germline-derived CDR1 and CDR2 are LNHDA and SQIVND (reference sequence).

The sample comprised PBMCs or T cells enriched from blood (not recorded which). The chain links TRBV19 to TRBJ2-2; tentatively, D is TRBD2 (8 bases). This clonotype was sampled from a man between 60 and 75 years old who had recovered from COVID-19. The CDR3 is CASSLYGTSGFRGGTGELFF. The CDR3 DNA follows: TGTGCCAGTAGTCTATACGGGACTAGTGGTTTCAGGGGGGGCACCGGGGAGCTGTTTTTT.